The 13 T cell receptor beta chains below all came from one sample that was sequenced in a study of T cell responses to AZD1222 COVID-19 vaccine. Measured with immunoSEQ multiplex PCR; TCRdb has only the in-frame clones, and not every one. The table records about 59,000 clones, about 88% of them present only once. The sequenced sample was peripheral blood, obtained 28 days after the second AZD1222 dose. The source is an adult who received the AZD1222 COVID-19 vaccine.

The genes are TRBV27 and TRBJ2-7; D may be TRBD1 or TRBD2 (6 bases each). The V gene's germline CDR1 is MNHEY and CDR2 SMNVEV (reference sequence). CDR3 length: 16 amino acids. Trimming pared 5 bases from V and 1 base from J, leaving 18 bases between. The CDR3 bases are TGTGCCAGCAGTGATTACAGGGAGGCTAGGTCCTACGAGCAGTACTTC. Translated, it gives CASSDYREARSYEQYF.

V is TRBV7-8 and J is TRBJ2-7; TRBD1 might be the D (5 bases). The CDR3 spans 14 residues. Trimming stripped 2 bases from V and 2 bases from J, with 10 bases between. Germline CDR1 is SGHVS and CDR2 is FQNEAQ. The CDR3 loop is CASSLRQFAYEQYF. The CDR3 DNA sequence: TGTGCCAGCAGCTTACGACAGTTCGCCTACGAGCAGTACTTC. Full variable domain (outside the CDR3, taken from reference TRBV7-8 and TRBJ2-7): GAGVSQSPRYKVAKRGQDVALRCDPISGHVSLFWYQQALGQGPEFLTYFQNEAQLDKSGLPSDRFFAERPEGSVSTLKIQRTQQEDSAVYLCASSLRQFAYEQYFGPGTRLTVT.

This clone was seen once. This chain links TRBV11-2 with TRBJ1-2; no clear D gene. Germline V gene sequence: CDR1 SGHAT, CDR2 FQNNGV. This CDR3 comprises 15 residues. V lost 4 bases and J 1 base, leaving 13 bases between the germline ends. The CDR3 DNA reads as TGTGCCAGCAGCTCACTCTTTAAGGGTAACTATGGCTACACCTTC. Translating it yields CASSSLFKGNYGYTF.

This clone appeared once. The J gene is TRBJ2-1, the V gene TRBV9; the D is unclear. The V end lost 0 bases, the J end lost 1 base, and 2 bases lay between the germline ends. Germline lookup yields CDR1 SGDLS and CDR2 YYNGEE. This CDR3 is built from 13 residues. In DNA form, the CDR3 reads TGTGCCAGCAGCGTAGTTTCCTACAATGAGCAGTTCTTC. Translating gives CASSVVSYNEQFF.

The J gene is TRBJ1-2, the V gene TRBV7-2; D is unclear. This CDR3 is 14 amino acids long. Germline V gene lookup returns CDR1 SGHTA and CDR2 FQGNSA. V was shortened by 5 bases and J by 8 bases, with 18 bases between the two germline ends. CDR3: CASSALQLPDGYTF. For the CDR3, the DNA is TGTGCCAGCAGCGCCCTACAGTTACCCGACGGCTACACCTTC.

This clone was observed a handful of times. The chain couples TRBV10-1 to TRBJ1-5; 9 positions match TRBD1. This CDR3 region has 14 residues. V shed 7 bases, J shed 3 bases, and the junction held 4 bases outside the gene matches. The germline V gene has CDR1 WNHNN and CDR2 SYGVQD (reference sequence). This chain's CDR3 is CASILQGANQPQHF. Written as DNA, the CDR3 is TGCGCCAGCATCCTACAGGGGGCCAATCAGCCCCAGCATTTT.

This chain connects TRBV7-9 to TRBJ1-1, with D unclear. CDR3 length equals 10 residues. The ends were cut back, 8 bases at V and 1 base at J, with 2 bases in the middle. Per germline, CDR1 SEHNR and CDR2 FQNEAQ (reference sequence). The CDR3 nucleotides are TGTGCCAGCGAGAACACTGAAGCTTTCTTT. Amino acid sequence: CASENTEAFF.

The CDR3 reads CASRLGLDYYGYTF. CDR3 sequence (DNA): TGTGCCAGCAGGTTAGGCCTGGATTACTATGGCTACACCTTC. The chain combines TRBV6-5 with TRBJ1-2; D gene uncertain. Germline V CDR1 and CDR2: MNHEY, SVGAGI. The length of the CDR3 is 14 residues. Trimming took off 6 bases at V and 3 bases at J, with 14 bases between the two ends.

J is TRBJ2-1 and V is TRBV6-1; D may be TRBD1 (5 bases). Germline V CDR1 and CDR2: MNHNS, SASEGT. CDR3 length: 15 residues. V dropped 2 bases and J dropped 3 bases, with 11 bases sitting between them. CDR3 DNA: TGTGCCAGCAGTGAAATGGGGCAGGGCTACAATGAGCAGTTCTTC. Translated, it gives CASSEMGQGYNEQFF.

The chain links TRBV24-1 to TRBJ2-3; D unresolved. CDR3 length: 13 amino acids. From germline, CDR1 is KGHDR and CDR2 SFDVKD. V lost 6 bases to trimming and J lost 0 bases, with 6 bases between them. The CDR3 nucleotides read TGTGCCACCAGTACCGGCAGCACAGATACGCAGTATTTT. Protein product: CATSTGSTDTQYF.

V and J are TRBV11-2 and TRBJ2-7; TRBD2 matches at 9 bases. This CDR3 is built from 19 residues. V trimming: 2 bases; J trimming: 0 bases; junction bases outside the gene matches: 14. Germline V CDR1 and CDR2: SGHAT, FQNNGV. The CDR3 coding sequence is TGTGCCAGCAGCTTATTGGGGTCGACTAGCGGCCTGTTCTCCTACGAGCAGTACTTC. This sequence encodes CASSLLGSTSGLFSYEQYF.

The chain carries TRBV7-2 and TRBJ2-7, with 7 bases that match TRBD2. V lost 5 bases and J lost 2; bases outside the gene matches: 9. The CDR3 is 15 residues long. Germline lookup yields CDR1 SGHTA and CDR2 FQGNSA. CDR3 in DNA: TGTGCCAGCAGCCTAAGACTAGCAGAAACCTACGAGCAGTACTTC. Translated: CASSLRLAETYEQYF.

This clone appeared a single time. The chain employs TRBV10-2 and TRBJ1-1, with TRBD1 matching over 7 bases. V shed 5 bases, J shed 4 bases, and the junction held 13 bases outside the gene matches. Germline-derived CDR1 and CDR2 are WSHSY and SAAADI. This CDR3 is built from 16 residues. The CDR3, as DNA: TGCGCCAGCAGTTACTACAATAAGGGGGCGAGCACTGAAGCTTTCTTT. It translates to CASSYYNKGASTEAFF.